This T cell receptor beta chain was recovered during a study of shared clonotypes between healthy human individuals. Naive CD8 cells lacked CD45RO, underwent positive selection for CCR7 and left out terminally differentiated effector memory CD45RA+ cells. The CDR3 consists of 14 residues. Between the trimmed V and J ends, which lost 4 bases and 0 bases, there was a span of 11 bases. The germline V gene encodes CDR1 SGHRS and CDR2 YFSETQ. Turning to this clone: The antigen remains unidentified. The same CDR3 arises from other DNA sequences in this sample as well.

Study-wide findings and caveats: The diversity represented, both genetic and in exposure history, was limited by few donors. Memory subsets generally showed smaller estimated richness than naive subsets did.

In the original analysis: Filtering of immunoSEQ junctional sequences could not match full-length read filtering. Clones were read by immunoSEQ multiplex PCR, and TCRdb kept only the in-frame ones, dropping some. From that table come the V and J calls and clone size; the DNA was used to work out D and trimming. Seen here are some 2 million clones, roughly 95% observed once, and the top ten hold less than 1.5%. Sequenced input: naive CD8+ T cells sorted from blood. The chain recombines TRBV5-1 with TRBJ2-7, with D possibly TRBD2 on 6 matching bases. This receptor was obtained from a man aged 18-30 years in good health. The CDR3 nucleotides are TGCGCCAGCAGCCTCTTCGGGGGCTCCTACGAGCAGTACTTC. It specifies CASSLFGGSYEQYF. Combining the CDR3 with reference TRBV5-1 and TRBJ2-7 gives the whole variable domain KAGVTQTPRYLIKTRGQQVTLSCSPISGHRSVSWYQQTPGQGLQFLFEYFSETQRNKGNFPGRFSGRQFSNSRSEMNVSTLELGDSALYLCASSLFGGSYEQYFGPGTRLTVT.